One T cell receptor (beta chain) is described in this entry. The CDR3 is made up of 14 amino acids. Germline V gene lookup returns CDR1 LGHNT and CDR2 FRNRAP. The ends were cut back, 3 bases at V and 4 bases at J, with 12 bases in the middle. The data derive from a study of blood T cell repertoires in COVID-19. The wider study: Collection of acute and convalescent COVID-19 samples took place in the United States, Italy and Spain. The analysed material was cDNA or gDNA that came from T cells, B-cell-depleted T cells, or PBMCs.

As originally analysed: Amplification with reference gene primers provided the estimates of nucleated cell counts. Generated by immunoSEQ multiplex PCR, the TCRdb table keeps only in-frame clones and is missing some. The D gene and trimming were derived from the DNA, and the V and J assignments and clone size from that table. The sample gives 57,000 or so clones, approximately 80% of which show up once; roughly 20% is in the top ten. The receptor's source is a man aged 60 to 69 with acute or convalescent COVID-19. Sample: peripheral blood. The chain employs TRBV12-5 and TRBJ1-1; the D gene is possibly TRBD1 (5 bases). Here the CDR3 reads CASGLTGSSTEAFF. Written as DNA, the CDR3 is TGTGCTAGTGGTTTAACAGGCTCAAGCACTGAAGCTTTCTTT. The whole variable domain, filled in from reference TRBV12-5 and TRBJ1-1, reads DARVTQTPRHKVTEMGQEVTMRCQPILGHNTVFWYRQTMMQGLELLAYFRNRAPLDDSGMPKDRFSAEMPDATLATLKIQPSEPRDSAVYFCASGLTGSSTEAFFGQGTRLTVV.